This T cell receptor beta chain is from a study of CD8 T cells in Susac syndrome. The authors sequenced TCR beta from blood CD8+ and CD4+ T cells. Healthy donors matched for age and sex were used as controls. TEMRA cells were FACS-enriched, with CD8+ and CD4+ T cells isolated negatively. CDR3 length equals 15 residues. With V trimmed by 5 bases and J by 7 bases, 10 bases remained unmatched. The germline gives CDR1 MNHEY, CDR2 SMNVEV (reference sequence). It was with random hexamers that about 0.45 to 1 ug RNA was reverse transcribed. Across 54 Vbeta and 13 Jbeta, TCR beta CDR3 was amplified with immunoSEQ multiplex PCR. TCRdb called the immunoSEQ multiplex PCR reads again in MiXCR, with one record for every CDR3 protein. This sample yields around 190,000 distinct CDR3 sequences, of which approximately 93% are seen a single time; approximately 0.1% belongs to the top ten.

This receptor was taken from a human donor in good health. Sequenced sample: CD4+ T cells from PBMCs. The chain employs TRBV27 and TRBJ2-5, with 10 bases fitting TRBD1. The CDR3 region is CASSADRGSKGTQYF. The CDR3 coding sequence is TGTGCCAGCAGTGCGGACAGGGGGAGTAAGGGGACCCAGTACTTC.